This T cell receptor beta chain was sequenced for a study of blood T cell repertoires in COVID-19. Germline CDR1 is SGHVS and CDR2 is FQNEAQ. Trimming took off 5 bases at V and 5 bases at J, with 16 bases between the two ends. This CDR3 spans 15 amino acids. Authors' processing steps: Estimated nucleated cell counts came from reference gene primer amplification. Measured with immunoSEQ multiplex PCR; TCRdb has only the in-frame clones, and not every one. V, J and clone size are taken as reported in that table, and D and trimming were inferred from the DNA itself. The sample has 300,000 or so clones, more than 85% seen once; the top ten hold over 1%.

The TCR was taken from a man between 65 and 80 years old with acute or convalescent COVID-19. Sequencing used peripheral blood. The chain carries TRBV7-8 and TRBJ2-1; D may be TRBD2 (6 bases). The CDR3 loop is CASSPRPGRHNEQFF. The DNA of the CDR3 is TGTGCCAGCAGCCCACGACCGGGGAGGCACAATGAGCAGTTCTTC.